Presented here are 27 T cell receptor beta chains from one specimen sequenced in a study of post-analysis software for immune sequencing data. Prepared libraries of TCR beta cDNA carried unique molecular identifiers. TCRdb called the PCR reads again in MiXCR, with one record for every CDR3 protein. The data hold fewer than 700,000 distinct CDR3 sequences, with 44% observed a single time. These receptors have no known antigen. Findings of the study overall: Controls showed lower frequencies than patients for roughly 5 TRBV segments, and TRBV5-6, TRBV5-1 and TRBV20-1 were among these.

The sample comprised blood. The receptor source for this set is a girl between 10 and 17 years old with multiple sclerosis.

This clonotype appeared many times. One end of the junction is discordant with germline, which a read error may explain. This rearrangement joins TRBV5-5 to TRBJ2-7; D might be TRBD2 (5 bases). CDR1 and CDR2 (germline): SGHKS, YYEKEE (reference sequence). The CDR3 contains 13 residues. The CDR3 nucleotides read TGTGCCAGCAGTTTGGCCCTAGGGAGCGAGCAGTACTTC. Residues: CASSLALGSEQYF. The full variable domain, completed using reference TRBV5-5 and TRBJ2-7, is DAGVTQSPTHLIKTRGQQVTLRCSPISGHKSVSWYQQVLGQGPQFIFQYYEKEERGRGNFPDRFSARQFPNYSSELNVNALLLGDSALYLCASSLALGSEQYFGPGTRLTVT.

The J gene is TRBJ2-5, the V gene TRBV7-2; either TRBD1 or TRBD2 may fit D (6 bases each). CDR3 length equals 16 residues. Trimming stripped 0 bases from V and 13 bases from J, with 24 bases between. Germline V gene lookup returns CDR1 SGHTA and CDR2 FQGNSA. The CDR3 reads CASSLAGGGNSQVWYF. The CDR3 DNA reads TGTGCCAGCAGCTTAGCCGGAGGGGGAAACTCCCAGGTGTGGTACTTC.

This rearrangement joins TRBV10-3 to TRBJ2-1; D tentatively reads TRBD1 or TRBD2 (6 bases each). CDR1 and CDR2 from the germline V gene are ENHRY and SYGVKD. The V end lost 3 bases, the J end lost 10 bases, and 22 bases lay between the germline ends. The CDR3 totals 16 residues. The CDR3, as DNA: TGTGCCATCAGTGATCGGGGGCTTCACTTTACAATGGAGCAGTTCTTC. It specifies CAISDRGLHFTMEQFF.

This sequence joins TRBV5-6 and TRBJ2-7, with a possible D match to TRBD2 (5 bases). CDR1 SGHDT and CDR2 YYEEEE come from the germline V gene. Trimming shortened V by 2 bases and J by 6 bases, and 15 bases separated the two germline ends. The CDR3 runs 14 residues. CDR3 amino acids: CASSLRTPWSEQYF. The CDR3 region has the DNA TGTGCCAGCAGCTTAAGGACTCCGTGGTCCGAGCAGTACTTC.

The J gene is TRBJ2-1, the V gene TRBV7-6; 14 bases match TRBD2. CDR3 length: 14 residues. Unmatched junction bases numbered 4, after V lost 5 bases and J lost 10 bases. CDR1 and CDR2 (germline): SGHVS, FNYEAQ. The DNA of the CDR3 is TGTGCCAGCAGCCCCGGGACTAGCGGGGGAGAGCAGTTCTTC. Translation: CASSPGTSGGEQFF.

The V call is TRBV12-3 or TRBV12-4, the J call TRBJ2-5; a possible D gene is TRBD1 (6 bases). The CDR3 spans 15 residues. Trimming removed 5 bases at V and 5 bases at J, with 18 bases between. The DNA for the CDR3 is TGTGCCAGCAGTCTATTAGACAGGCGGGTGGAGACCCAGTACTTC. Amino acid sequence: CASSLLDRRVETQYF.

DNA for the CDR3: TGCGCCAGCAGCCCCCGTCCTCTAGGGGACACTGAAGCTTTCTTT. Amino acids: CASSPRPLGDTEAFF. This chain connects TRBV5-1 to TRBJ1-1; the D gene is possibly TRBD1 (5 bases). Trimming removed 4 bases at V and 3 bases at J, with 16 bases between. This CDR3 is 15 amino acids long. Germline assignment: CDR1 SGHRS and CDR2 YFSETQ.

V is TRBV7-2 and J is TRBJ1-2, with TRBD1 identical over 9 bases. V was pared by 0 bases and J by 7 bases, with 6 bases of the junction left unmatched. The CDR3 extends over 15 amino acids. From germline, CDR1 is SGHTA and CDR2 FQGNSA. Here the CDR3 DNA reads TGTGCCAGCAGCTTAGCCCTACAGGGGGCCGGTGGCTACACCTTC. Its protein is CASSLALQGAGGYTF.

The chain couples TRBV5-1 to TRBJ2-3, with D maybe TRBD1 (8 bases). This CDR3 comprises 17 residues. Trimming removed 2 bases from V and 5 bases from J, with 21 bases in between. In germline, CDR1 is SGHRS, CDR2 YFSETQ. As DNA, the CDR3 is TGCGCCAGCAGCTTAGCGGGACAGGCGAGAAAAGGAGATACGCAGTATTTT. It codes for CASSLAGQARKGDTQYF.

The V gene is TRBV6-5, the J gene TRBJ1-2, with D possibly being TRBD1 (5 bases). The CDR3 has 15 residues. Deletions cut 5 bases from V and 3 bases from J, with 16 bases between. Germline CDR1 reads MNHEY; CDR2 reads SVGAGI. The CDR3 here is CASSRSGPGDYGYTF. The CDR3 DNA sequence: TGTGCCAGCAGTAGATCAGGGCCCGGTGACTATGGCTACACCTTC.

This chain joins TRBV4-1 and TRBJ1-1; 7 bases align to TRBD1. This CDR3 has 18 residues. The germline CDR1 and CDR2 sequences are MGHRA and YSYEKL. Trimming at V came to 6 bases and at J to 3 bases, leaving 19 bases not matched to a gene. CDR3 amino acids: CASRKYAPAGGSDTEAFF. DNA of the CDR3: TGCGCCAGCAGAAAGTATGCCCCGGCAGGGGGGAGCGACACTGAAGCTTTCTTT.

This clonotype was observed a few times. The gene calls are TRBV27 and TRBJ2-3; D unclear. The CDR3 is 13 amino acids. Germline CDR1 reads MNHEY; CDR2 reads SMNVEV (reference sequence). Trimming took off 3 bases at V and 0 bases at J, with 4 bases between the two ends. This CDR3 is CASSFRSTDTQYF. The DNA of the CDR3 is TGTGCCAGCAGTTTTAGGAGCACAGATACGCAGTATTTT.

This clonotype was seen only a few times. The rearrangement joins TRBV9 to TRBJ2-7, with D possibly matching TRBD1 (5 bases). CDR1 is SGDLS, CDR2 YYNGEE, per germline. With 3 bases removed from V and 4 bases from J, the gap between germline ends came to 14 bases. The CDR3 consists of 14 residues. The CDR3 reads CASSAGTGNYEQYF. CDR3 nucleotide sequence: TGTGCCAGCAGCGCTGGAACAGGTAATTACGAGCAGTACTTC.

This clonotype has just a few counts. The J gene is TRBJ2-5, the V gene TRBV20-1, with 7 bases matching TRBD1. Trimming took 4 bases from V and 1 from J; bases not matched to a gene: 6. Looked up from germline, CDR1 is DFQATT and CDR2 is SNEGSKA (reference sequence). The CDR3 has 14 residues. CDR3 residues: CSAIFQGVQETQYF. The CDR3 DNA reads TGCAGTGCTATCTTTCAGGGGGTCCAAGAGACCCAGTACTTC.

This clonotype was seen a handful of times. The chain employs TRBV6-5 and TRBJ2-1; 10 nucleotides match TRBD1. The V gene end was trimmed by 10 bases and the J gene end by 7 bases; junction bases not matched to a gene: 7. The CDR3 length is 13 residues. Per the germline V gene, CDR1 is MNHEY and CDR2 is SVGAGI. Written as DNA, the CDR3 is TGTGCCACGGTACGGACAGGGGGGAATGAGCAGTTCTTC. Protein product: CATVRTGGNEQFF.

V gene TRBV15 combines with J gene TRBJ2-7; D call uncertain. Deletions cut 5 bases from V and 7 bases from J, with 12 bases between. The CDR3 loop spans 12 amino acids. Germline-derived CDR1 and CDR2 are LNHNV and YYDKDF (reference sequence). CDR3 DNA sequence: TGTGCCACCAGCCCATATGGTTGGGAGCAGTACTTC. Translating it yields CATSPYGWEQYF.

This clonotype was recorded once. The chain uses TRBV2 and TRBJ2-7, with 8 bases matching TRBD1. The J segment lost 3 bases and the V segment lost 7 bases, leaving 2 bases of the junction unmatched. The CDR3 contains 12 residues. In germline, CDR1 is SNHLY, CDR2 FYNNEI. The CDR3 region is CASNGQGYEQYF. The DNA for the CDR3 is TGTGCCAGCAACGGACAGGGCTACGAGCAGTACTTC.

This clonotype was seen only once. The CDR3 protein is CASSSQQGPSYEQYF. The CDR3 DNA reads TGTGCCAGCAGCTCCCAACAGGGGCCCTCCTACGAGCAGTACTTC. The chain is built from TRBV7-2 and TRBJ2-7; TRBD1 matches at 7 bases. Trimming at V came to 4 bases and at J to 0 bases, leaving 6 bases not matched to a gene. The CDR3 totals 15 residues. The germline V gene encodes CDR1 SGHTA and CDR2 FQGNSA.

The chain couples TRBV4-1 to TRBJ1-1, with a tentative D call TRBD1 (6 bases). Germline CDR1 is MGHRA and CDR2 is YSYEKL. The V end was cut by 1 base, the J end by 3 bases, with 15 bases between. CDR3 length equals 16 residues. The CDR3 protein is CASSQGALQGHTEAFF. CDR3 DNA: TGCGCCAGCAGCCAAGGGGCCTTACAGGGACACACTGAAGCTTTCTTT.

The CDR3 loop reads CASCGGPPSTDTQYF. CDR3 sequence (DNA): TGTGCCAGCTGCGGGGGCCCGCCGAGCACAGATACGCAGTATTTT. This chain joins TRBV12-3 or TRBV12-4 and TRBJ2-3; perhaps TRBD2 as D (7 bases). The CDR3 extends over 15 amino acids. The ends were cut back, 8 bases at V and 0 bases at J, with 15 bases in the middle.

The V and J genes are TRBV5-5 and TRBJ1-2; D not certain. V lost 6 bases and J 8 bases, leaving 14 bases between the germline ends. The CDR3 is made up of 12 amino acids. CDR1 and CDR2 (germline): SGHKS, YYEKEE (reference sequence). The CDR3 spells CASTGRRGGYTF. In DNA form, the CDR3 reads TGTGCCAGCACCGGACGGAGAGGAGGCTACACCTTC.

V usage is TRBV11-2 and J usage is TRBJ1-1; a weak D match, TRBD1 (5 bases). CDR1 and CDR2 from the germline V gene are SGHAT and FQNNGV. Trimming left V 3 bases short and J 2 bases short, with 10 bases between. This CDR3 contains 14 residues. Here the CDR3 DNA reads TGTGCCAGCAGCTTCCGACAGAGAAACACTGAAGCTTTCTTT. It translates to CASSFRQRNTEAFF.

This clonotype was observed a few times. The genes are TRBV4-1 and TRBJ2-4, with TRBD2 matching over 11 bases. CDR1 is MGHRA, CDR2 YSYEKL, per germline. V lost 5 bases to trimming and J lost 1 base; unmatched junction nucleotides: 7. This CDR3 is 17 amino acids long. CDR3 nucleotide sequence: TGCGCCAGCAGCTTAGTTAGCGGGAGGGATGCCAAAAACATTCAGTACTTC. Its translation is CASSLVSGRDAKNIQYF.

The CDR3 region is CSGLGAGGMGEQFF. As DNA, the CDR3 is TGCAGTGGGCTCGGAGCGGGAGGGATGGGTGAGCAGTTCTTC. The chain is built from TRBV20-1 and TRBJ2-1; 10 nucleotides line up with TRBD2. Unmatched junction bases numbered 12, after V lost 7 bases and J lost 9 bases. Germline V gene sequence: CDR1 DFQATT, CDR2 SNEGSKA (reference sequence). The CDR3 sequence is 14 residues long.

The chain joins TRBV20-1 to TRBJ2-5; D might be TRBD1 (6 bases). The CDR3 has 15 amino acids. Germline V gives CDR1 DFQATT, CDR2 SNEGSKA (reference sequence). Deletions cut 2 bases from V and 0 bases from J, with 13 bases between. CDR3 bases: TGCAGTGCTAGATCGGACAGAGAGTACCAAGAGACCCAGTACTTC. It is translated as CSARSDREYQETQYF.

The V and J genes are TRBV20-1 and TRBJ2-7; the D is unclear. The DNA matches TRBJ2-5 better at its end, which makes the J call doubtful. CDR1 is DFQATT, CDR2 SNEGSKA, per germline (reference sequence). The CDR3 is 13 amino acids. CDR3 sequence (DNA): TGCAGTGCTAGACCGGACCTGCGGGAGACCCAGTACTTC. Protein: CSARPDLRETQYF.

Of note for this clonotype: Relative to the germline gene, one junction end is altered; a read error may explain this. The genes are TRBV13 and TRBJ2-4; 14 positions match TRBD2. CDR1 and CDR2 from the germline V gene are PRHDT and FYEKMQ (reference sequence). This CDR3 is 20 amino acids long. The CDR3 DNA follows: TGTGCCAGCAGCGCATCACCGGGACTAGCGGGGGTACTAGCCAAAAACATTCGGTACTTC. Protein: CASSASPGLAGVLAKNIRYF.